These 24 T cell receptor beta chains were all obtained from the same sample, sequenced in a study of shared clonotypes between healthy human individuals. Method: immunoSEQ multiplex PCR; TCRdb's copy keeps in-frame clones and lacks some. The sample shows 800,000 to 950,000 clones, about 96% of them seen only once. Naive-designated CD8 cells lacked CD45RO, were positively enriched for CCR7, and omitted terminally differentiated effector memory CD45RA+ cells. The sequencing input was naive CD8+ T cells sorted from blood. These receptors all come from a man aged 30 to 45 in good health.

The genes are TRBV4-1 and TRBJ2-7; the D is unclear. The CDR3 extends over 13 amino acids. Germline assignment: CDR1 MGHRA and CDR2 YSYEKL. V was cut by 4 bases and J by 3 bases, with 10 bases left in between. Here the CDR3 reads CASSPYLGYEQYF. The CDR3 bases are TGCGCCAGCAGCCCCTATCTGGGCTACGAGCAGTACTTC.

On this clone itself: At one of its ends the junction is not consistent with the germline gene, which may arise from a read error. The chain employs TRBV18 and TRBJ2-7, with D tentatively TRBD1 or TRBD2 (5 bases each). From germline, CDR1 is KGHSH and CDR2 LQKENI. CDR3 length: 14 amino acids. CDR3 nucleotides: TGTGCCAGCTCACGGGACCCTCCCCACTACGAGCAGTACTTT. Protein product: CASSRDPPHYEQYF.

For this clone: Additional DNA sequences in this sample encode the identical CDR3. The chain combines TRBV27 with TRBJ2-1; D possibly matches TRBD1 or TRBD2 (5 bases each). There are 12 residues in the CDR3. Trimming took off 2 bases at V and 9 bases at J, with 8 bases between the two ends. Germline CDR1 MNHEY, CDR2 SMNVEV (reference sequence). The CDR3 loop is CASSLGGGEQFF. As DNA, the CDR3 is TGTGCCAGCAGTTTAGGTGGGGGTGAGCAGTTCTTC.

The genes are TRBV4-1 and TRBJ2-1; D might be TRBD1 (6 bases). This CDR3 contains 14 residues. With 0 bases removed from V and 8 bases from J, the gap between germline ends came to 11 bases. Germline V CDR1 and CDR2: MGHRA, YSYEKL. The CDR3 loop is CASSQETGWDEQFF. DNA of the CDR3: TGCGCCAGCAGCCAAGAAACAGGGTGGGATGAGCAGTTCTTC.

This clone came up once. The chain links TRBV27 to TRBJ1-1; 10 nucleotides agree with TRBD1. V was clipped by 3 bases and J by 10 bases; unmatched bases: 8. Germline V gene data show CDR1 as MNHEY and CDR2 as SMNVEV (reference sequence). The CDR3 has 14 residues. The CDR3 loop is CASSFAGQGFVAFF. The CDR3 DNA follows: TGTGCCAGCAGTTTTGCGGGACAGGGGTTTGTAGCTTTCTTT.

The chain uses TRBV28 and TRBJ1-5; D gene ambiguous. V was trimmed by 0 bases and J by 3 bases, leaving 9 bases between them. The CDR3 is 15 amino acids. The V gene's germline CDR1 is MDHEN and CDR2 SYDVKM. The CDR3 sequence: CASSLWGTANQPQHF. CDR3 DNA: TGTGCCAGCAGTTTATGGGGAACCGCCAATCAGCCCCAGCATTTT.

This clone has only one observation. The chain combines TRBV15 with TRBJ2-1; D gene unclear. The CDR3 runs 12 residues. V was pared by 0 bases and J by 9 bases, with 6 bases between. The germline gives CDR1 LNHNV, CDR2 YYDKDF (reference sequence). The CDR3 sequence: CATSRDNREQFF. CDR3 DNA: TGTGCCACCAGCAGAGATAATCGTGAGCAGTTCTTC.

Of note for this clone: The same CDR3 arises from other DNA sequences in this sample as well. This chain connects TRBV27 to TRBJ2-7; 11 positions agree with TRBD1. Germline V gives CDR1 MNHEY, CDR2 SMNVEV (reference sequence). The CDR3 totals 15 residues. V lost 5 bases, J lost 4 bases, and 7 bases stayed unmatched. The CDR3 DNA sequence: TGTGCCAGCAGTCTACGGACAGGGGGCTTTTACGAGCAGTACTTC. Translated, it gives CASSLRTGGFYEQYF.

This clone has a handful of counts. The genes are TRBV5-5 and TRBJ2-1; 11 nucleotides match TRBD2. CDR3 size: 16 residues. V was pared by 0 bases and J by 2 bases, with 1 base of the junction left unmatched. CDR1 and CDR2 from the germline V gene are SGHKS and YYEKEE (reference sequence). In DNA form, the CDR3 reads TGTGCCAGCAGCTTGGGACTAGCGGGAACCTACAATGAGCAGTTCTTC. Amino acid sequence: CASSLGLAGTYNEQFF. The full variable domain, completed using reference TRBV5-5 and TRBJ2-1, is DAGVTQSPTHLIKTRGQQVTLRCSPISGHKSVSWYQQVLGQGPQFIFQYYEKEERGRGNFPDRFSARQFPNYSSELNVNALLLGDSALYLCASSLGLAGTYNEQFFGPGTRLTVL.

This clone was picked up one time. CDR3: CASSPTGVDSYNEQFF. The CDR3 DNA sequence: TGTGCCAGCTCACCTACGGGAGTGGACTCCTACAATGAGCAGTTCTTC. The rearrangement joins TRBV18 to TRBJ2-1; D might be TRBD2 (6 bases). Looked up from germline, CDR1 is KGHSH and CDR2 is LQKENI. The CDR3 spans 16 residues. The ends were cut back, 3 bases at V and 0 bases at J, with 12 bases in the middle.

The chain joins TRBV29-1 to TRBJ2-1; TRBD2 is a possible D gene (7 bases). The germline V gene encodes CDR1 SQVTM and CDR2 ANQGSEA. The CDR3 length is 13 residues. V shed 6 bases and J shed 3 bases, with 12 bases lying between them. The chain's CDR3 is CSVAGANYNEQFF. The CDR3 bases are TGCAGCGTGGCGGGGGCGAACTACAATGAGCAGTTCTTC.

This rearrangement joins TRBV27 to TRBJ2-1, with TRBD2 matching 8 bases. After removal of 4 bases from V and 4 bases from J, the junction contained 6 bases not matched to a gene. This CDR3 has 15 amino acids. Germline V gene lookup returns CDR1 MNHEY and CDR2 SMNVEV (reference sequence). In DNA form, the CDR3 reads TGTGCCAGCAGTTCGACTAGCGTGGTTTACAATGAGCAGTTCTTC. This encodes CASSSTSVVYNEQFF.

Points on this clone: Other DNA sequences in this sample translate to the same CDR3. The chain couples TRBV11-3 to TRBJ2-2; no definite D call. Trimming cost V 0 bases and J 8 bases, with 4 bases left between them. This CDR3 has 12 amino acids. CDR1 and CDR2 from the germline V gene are SGHNT and YENEEA. The CDR3 here is CASSLEGGELFF. The CDR3 DNA follows: TGTGCCAGCAGCTTAGAAGGGGGGGAGCTGTTTTTT.

The V gene is TRBV19, the J gene TRBJ2-6, with D perhaps TRBD1 (5 bases). The germline V and J ends were trimmed by 7 bases and 4 bases, with 8 bases remaining between them. This CDR3 is built from 13 residues. Germline assignment: CDR1 LNHDA and CDR2 SQIVND (reference sequence). The CDR3 sequence: CASMGQGANVLTF. Written as DNA, the CDR3 is TGTGCCAGTATGGGGCAAGGGGCCAACGTCCTGACTTTC. The variable domain in full, with the rest retrieved from reference TRBV19 and TRBJ2-6, is DGGITQSPKYLFRKEGQNVTLSCEQNLNHDAMYWYRQDPGQGLRLIYYSQIVNDFQKGDIAEGYSVSREKKESFPLTVTSAQKNPTAFYLCASMGQGANVLTFGAGSRLTVL.

This chain uses TRBV5-4 with TRBJ1-2; 7 nucleotides align to TRBD1. There are 14 residues in the CDR3. The V gene's germline CDR1 is SGHNT and CDR2 YYREEE (reference sequence). Trimming removed 4 bases from V and 5 bases from J; junction bases left unmatched: 8. The DNA of the CDR3 is TGTGCCAGCAGCCATGGGGACAGATCTTATGGCTACACCTTC. As protein: CASSHGDRSYGYTF.

CDR3: CASSVEGTSGRSTDTQYF. Here the CDR3 DNA reads TGTGCCAGCAGCGTAGAAGGGACTAGCGGGAGGAGCACAGATACGCAGTATTTT. The chain links TRBV9 to TRBJ2-3; 15 positions agree with TRBD2. V lost 0 bases, J lost 0 bases, and 2 bases stayed unmatched. The CDR3 extends over 18 amino acids. Germline V gene data show CDR1 as SGDLS and CDR2 as YYNGEE.

This chain connects TRBV25-1 to TRBJ1-5; D might be TRBD1 (5 bases). The V gene lost 3 bases and the J gene lost 7 bases, with 13 bases spanning the gap. CDR1 MGHDK and CDR2 SYGVNS come from the germline V gene. CDR3 length: 14 amino acids. The CDR3 DNA reads as TGTGCCAGCAGTGATCCAGGGTTACAGCAGCCCCAGCATTTT. The encoded protein is CASSDPGLQQPQHF.

This sequence joins TRBV28 and TRBJ2-7; 9 positions agree with TRBD2. CDR1 and CDR2 (germline): MDHEN, SYDVKM. V was clipped by 3 bases and J by 0 bases; unmatched bases: 12. The length of the CDR3 is 18 residues. In DNA, the CDR3 is TGTGCCAGCAGTTTGCGGACTAGCGTAAAGGACAGCTCCTACGAGCAGTACTTC. Amino acid sequence: CASSLRTSVKDSSYEQYF.

As DNA, the CDR3 is TGTGCCAGCAGCTTGCACGATATGGACAGCTACTATGGCTACACCTTC. It codes for CASSLHDMDSYYGYTF. The chain is built from TRBV5-5 and TRBJ1-2, with D perhaps TRBD1 (6 bases). The germline CDR1 and CDR2 sequences are SGHKS and YYEKEE (reference sequence). CDR3 length: 16 residues. Trimming cost V 1 base and J 3 bases, with 16 bases left between them.

The chain employs TRBV4-3 and TRBJ1-3, with D possibly being TRBD1 (6 bases). CDR3 length: 15 amino acids. With 1 base removed from V and 4 bases from J, the gap between germline ends came to 11 bases. CDR1 is LGHNA and CDR2 is YSLEER in the germline V gene. DNA of the CDR3: TGCGCCAGCAGCCAAGGTACAGGGAACGGAAACACCATATATTTT. Translating it yields CASSQGTGNGNTIYF.

This chain connects TRBV11-2 to TRBJ2-7; tentatively, D is TRBD1 (5 bases). The germline V gene has CDR1 SGHAT and CDR2 FQNNGV. The CDR3 is 15 amino acids. Between the trimmed V and J ends, which lost 1 base and 1 base, there was a span of 11 bases. CDR3 in amino acids: CASSLVPAGSYEQYF. The CDR3 DNA reads TGTGCCAGCAGCTTAGTCCCCGCAGGGTCCTACGAGCAGTACTTC.

The rearrangement joins TRBV2 to TRBJ2-5; 10 nucleotides align to TRBD1. Germline V CDR1 and CDR2: SNHLY, FYNNEI. V gave up 3 bases and J gave up 0 bases; unmatched junction bases: 4. The CDR3 loop spans 16 amino acids. The CDR3 region is CASSEEGQGHQETQYF. The CDR3 nucleotides are TGTGCCAGCAGTGAGGAGGGACAGGGGCACCAAGAGACCCAGTACTTC. The full variable domain, rest sourced from reference TRBV2 and TRBJ2-5, is EPEVTQTPSHQVTQMGQEVILRCVPISNHLYFYWYRQILGQKVEFLVSFYNNEISEKSEIFDDQFSVERPDGSNFTLKIRSTKLEDSAMYFCASSEEGQGHQETQYFGPGTRLLVL.

This clone was detected once. This sequence joins TRBV5-4 and TRBJ2-3; D gene unclear. Looked up from germline, CDR1 is SGHNT and CDR2 is YYREEE (reference sequence). Trimming stripped 4 bases from V and 2 bases from J, with 5 bases between. This CDR3 has 12 residues. CDR3: CASSIYTDTQYF. Written as DNA, the CDR3 is TGTGCCAGCAGCATCTACACAGATACGCAGTATTTT.

The V and J genes are TRBV5-5 and TRBJ2-7, with 7 positions matching TRBD2. This CDR3 spans 16 amino acids. Looked up from germline, CDR1 is SGHKS and CDR2 is YYEKEE (reference sequence). V lost 1 base, J lost 1 base, and 8 bases stayed unmatched. CDR3: CASSLLLLAESYEQYF. For the CDR3, the DNA is TGTGCCAGCAGCTTGCTCCTCCTAGCGGAGTCCTACGAGCAGTACTTC. Filled out from reference TRBV5-5 and TRBJ2-7, the complete variable domain reads DAGVTQSPTHLIKTRGQQVTLRCSPISGHKSVSWYQQVLGQGPQFIFQYYEKEERGRGNFPDRFSARQFPNYSSELNVNALLLGDSALYLCASSLLLLAESYEQYFGPGTRLTVT.